Given below is one T cell receptor (beta chain) in context. What it binds is unknown. The sequenced fragment ends 3 residues before the CDR3 boundary, so the rest is inferred from the germline J gene. The repertoire was sequenced with immunoSEQ multiplex PCR; TCRdb's copy has only in-frame clones and lacks some. The repertoire consists of roughly 13,000 clones, none detected only once. The CDR3 consists of 15 residues. Trimming removed 3 bases from V and 3 bases from J, with 15 bases in between. Per germline, CDR1 SEHNR and CDR2 FQNEAQ (reference sequence). This record belongs to a study of T cell clonality in common variable immunodeficiency. Regarding the study as a whole: Fewer deletions and N-nucleotide insertions were reportedly seen in common variable immunodeficiency TCR beta sequences.

V is TRBV7-9 and J is TRBJ2-7, with D possibly being TRBD1 (6 bases). Input material: peripheral blood mononuclear cells. This receptor was taken from a human donor with common variable immunodeficiency. CDR3 amino acids: CASSFGWDNHYEQYF. Partial CDR3 DNA: TGTGCCAGCAGCTTCGGCTGGGACAACCACTACGAG.